This T cell receptor beta chain was obtained from a study of cytomegalovirus exposure and HLA in healthy donors. At the level of the study: Approximately 85 million unique TCRs from HLA-typed donors were held in an early release of data.

The CDR3 is 15 residues long. Germline V CDR1 and CDR2: MNHEY, SVGAGI. V lost 2 bases, J lost 5 bases, and 15 bases lay in between. Both 60 Vbeta primers and 13 Jbeta primers went into the PCR. The data were produced by immunoSEQ multiplex PCR, yet TCRdb's version contains in-frame clones alone and is incomplete. The table records about 170,000 clones, 65% to 90% of them present only once. For this clone: The antigen is not known.

Study findings and constraints: 150 to 200 TCR beta chains were listed as cytomegalovirus-associated. The study had only CMV serostatus as immune exposure information. Per published reports, the classifier diagnosed cytomegalovirus status with high specificity and sensitivity.

Sequencing was done on a sample of PBMCs. The gene calls are TRBV6-5 and TRBJ1-1; tentative D call: TRBD1 (5 bases). This TCR was sampled from a male donor in good health and CMV-seronegative. In DNA form, the CDR3 reads TGTGCCAGCAGTTACAAGGCGCCCCGGGGGACTGAAGCTTTCTTT. This codes for CASSYKAPRGTEAFF.